This note documents a single T cell receptor (beta chain) sequence. Its cognate antigen is unknown. This entry belongs to a study of glioma-infiltrating T cells. As for the study in general: Blood libraries targeted roughly 4.5- to 10-fold coverage of 1 million or so T cells.

Amplification of TCR alpha and beta CDR3 regions from RNA used iRepertoire nested multiplex PCR. For one-step reverse transcription and amplification, 100-400 ng of tissue mRNA or PBMC total RNA was used. TCRdb analysed the multiplex PCR reads with MiXCR anew, one entry per CDR3 protein. Of around 390,000 distinct CDR3 sequences in the sample, 35% to 45% were seen once. General study results and limits: Above-expected tissue-blood divergence occurred in all gliomas, most in low-grade ones. Signature shared blood CDR3 motifs were enriched in low-divergence and depleted in high-divergence patients.

J gave up 7 bases and V 0 bases, and 11 bases lay outside the gene matches. Germline CDR1 is MGHRA and CDR2 is YSYEKL. The CDR3 consists of 16 residues. This sequence was found in a human donor with low-grade glioma or glioblastoma, undergoing nonglioma brain surgery, or in good health (not recorded which). Sequencing was carried out using glioma tissue, nonneoplastic brain tissue, or PBMCs (not recorded which). The chain has TRBV4-1 and TRBJ1-2, with 7 bases fitting TRBD1. The CDR3 is CASSQERGRLRGGYTF. CDR3 DNA sequence: TGCGCCAGCAGCCAAGAAAGGGGGCGTCTCAGGGGTGGCTACACCTTC.